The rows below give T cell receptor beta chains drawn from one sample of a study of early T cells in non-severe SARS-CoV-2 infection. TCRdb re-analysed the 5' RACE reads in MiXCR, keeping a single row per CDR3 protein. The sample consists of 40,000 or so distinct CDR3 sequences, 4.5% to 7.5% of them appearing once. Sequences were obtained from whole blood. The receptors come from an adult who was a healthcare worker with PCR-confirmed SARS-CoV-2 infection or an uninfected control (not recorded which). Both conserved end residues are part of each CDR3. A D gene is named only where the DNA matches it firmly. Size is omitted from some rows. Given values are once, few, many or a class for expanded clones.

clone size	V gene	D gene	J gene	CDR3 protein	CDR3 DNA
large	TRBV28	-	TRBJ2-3	CASSLEWLGGSTDTQYF	TGTGCCAGCAGTTTAGAATGGCTCGGCGGTAGCACAGATACGCAGTATTTT
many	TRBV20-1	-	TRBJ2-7	CSAPRSGRETEQYF	TGCAGTGCCCCTCGATCGGGAAGAGAGACCGAGCAGTACTTC
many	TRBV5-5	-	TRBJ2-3	CASSLPSDTQYF	TGTGCCAGCAGCTTGCCCTCAGATACGCAGTATTTT
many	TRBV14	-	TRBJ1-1	CASSQGGGSNTEAFF	TGTGCCAGCAGCCAAGGGGGGGGCAGCAACACTGAAGCTTTCTTT
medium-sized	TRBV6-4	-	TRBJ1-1	CASRMTALNTEAFF	TGTGCCAGCAGGATGACAGCCTTGAACACTGAAGCTTTCTTT
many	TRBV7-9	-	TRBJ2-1	CASSFTPGRGNEQFF	TGTGCCAGCAGCTTCACCCCCGGCAGGGGAAATGAGCAGTTCTTC
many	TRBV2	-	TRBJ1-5	CASSAEGEIRNQPQHF	TGTGCCAGCAGTGCAGAGGGGGAAATTCGCAATCAGCCCCAGCATTTT
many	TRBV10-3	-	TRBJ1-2	CAISDGQGYTF	TGTGCCATCAGTGATGGACAGGGCTACACCTTC
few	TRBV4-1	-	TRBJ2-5	CASSQADRNQETQYF	TGCGCCAGCAGCCAAGCCGACAGGAACCAAGAGACCCAGTACTTC
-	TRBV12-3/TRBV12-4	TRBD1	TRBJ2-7	CACGGGQGSYEQYF	TGTGCCTGCGGTGGGGGACAGGGCTCCTACGAGCAGTACTTC
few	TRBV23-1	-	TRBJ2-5	CASSVEQETQYF	TGCGCCAGCAGTGTGGAACAAGAGACCCAGTACTTC
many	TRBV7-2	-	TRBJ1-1	CASSLSQKGRSGEAFF	TGTGCCAGCAGCTTATCCCAAAAGGGAAGGTCGGGTGAAGCTTTCTTT
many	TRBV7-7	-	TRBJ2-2	CASSQGPSGFGSTGELFF	TGTGCCAGCAGCCAGGGGCCGTCAGGATTCGGGAGCACCGGGGAGCTGTTTTTT
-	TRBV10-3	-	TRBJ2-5	CAISEGQQETQYF	TGTGCCATCAGTGAAGGACAGCAAGAGACCCAGTACTTC
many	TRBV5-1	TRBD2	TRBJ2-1	CASSQREGLLDEQFF	TGCGCCAGCAGCCAGCGGGAGGGCCTCCTTGATGAGCAGTTCTTC
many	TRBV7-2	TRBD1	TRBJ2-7	CASREPGQGTYEQYF	TGTGCCAGCAGAGAGCCGGGACAGGGTACCTACGAGCAGTACTTC
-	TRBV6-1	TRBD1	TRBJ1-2	CASRPGQGIGGYTF	TGTGCCAGCAGGCCGGGACAGGGGATCGGTGGCTACACCTTC
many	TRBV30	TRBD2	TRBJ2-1	CAWSKAGGLDEQFF	TGTGCCTGGAGTAAGGCGGGAGGTCTCGATGAGCAGTTCTTC
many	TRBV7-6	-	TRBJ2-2	CASSLANRMTGELFF	TGTGCCAGCAGCTTAGCGAACCGAATGACCGGGGAGCTGTTTTTT
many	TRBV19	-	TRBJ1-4	CASSISGRGDEKLFF	TGTGCCAGTAGTATTTCCGGCAGGGGCGATGAAAAACTGTTTTTT
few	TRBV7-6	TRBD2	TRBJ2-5	CASSPGLGEETQYF	TGTGCCAGCAGCCCGGGACTAGGGGAAGAGACCCAGTACTTC
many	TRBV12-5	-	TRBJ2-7	CASGLLGGSYEQYF	TGTGCTAGTGGTTTGCTAGGGGGATCGTACGAGCAGTACTTC
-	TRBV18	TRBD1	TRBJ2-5	CASSPKTGTETQYF	TGTGCCAGCTCACCGAAGACAGGGACGGAGACCCAGTACTTC
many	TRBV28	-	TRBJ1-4	CASRRGNEKLFF	TGTGCCAGCAGAAGGGGTAATGAAAAACTGTTTTTT
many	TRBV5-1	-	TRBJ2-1	CASSLNTYSYNEQFF	TGCGCCAGCAGCTTGAACACATACTCCTACAATGAGCAGTTCTTC